This is a list of T cell receptor beta chains from one sample in a study of blood T cell repertoires in COVID-19. Profiled with immunoSEQ multiplex PCR; TCRdb holds only in-frame clones, not every one. The table records 100,000 or so clones, around 86% of them present only once. Input material: peripheral blood. Receptors were obtained from a man between 45 and 60 years old with acute or convalescent COVID-19. Both conserved end residues are trimmed from each CDR3. Each record gives: CDR3 protein, V gene, J gene.

CDR3aa: ASSRDRGVSYNSPLH
v_gene: TRBV27
j_gene: TRBJ1-6

CDR3aa: ASRQQASGSGEQF
v_gene: TRBV5-1
j_gene: TRBJ2-1

CDR3aa: ASGRGRGGWPESYEQY
v_gene: TRBV12-5
j_gene: TRBJ2-7

CDR3aa: ASSNRGGAGELF
v_gene: TRBV28
j_gene: TRBJ2-2

CDR3aa: ASSQVGGHTGELF
v_gene: TRBV4-2
j_gene: TRBJ2-2

CDR3aa: AWSTGAQPQH
v_gene: TRBV30
j_gene: TRBJ1-5

CDR3aa: ASSDSDRVAYNEQF
v_gene: TRBV6-4
j_gene: TRBJ2-1

CDR3aa: ALEGLAGQTTDTQY
v_gene: TRBV30
j_gene: TRBJ2-3

CDR3aa: ASSPQGANEQF
v_gene: TRBV7-3
j_gene: TRBJ2-1

CDR3aa: ASSQGQGVTGELF
v_gene: TRBV6-6
j_gene: TRBJ2-2

CDR3aa: ASSSLIPGGSRQETQY
v_gene: TRBV5-5
j_gene: TRBJ2-5

CDR3aa: ASSPPGGGKFYEQY
v_gene: TRBV27
j_gene: TRBJ2-7

CDR3aa: ASSMQGYGYT
v_gene: TRBV25-1
j_gene: TRBJ1-2

CDR3aa: ASSEYPGDSLAKNIQY
v_gene: TRBV25-1
j_gene: TRBJ2-4

CDR3aa: ASRESREDPEQY
v_gene: TRBV7-2
j_gene: TRBJ2-7

CDR3aa: ASSPGQGERSYEQY
v_gene: TRBV7-9
j_gene: TRBJ2-7

CDR3aa: ASSSKQGHSGNTIY
v_gene: TRBV9
j_gene: TRBJ1-3

CDR3aa: ASSSARTGVGGYT
v_gene: TRBV6-5
j_gene: TRBJ1-2

CDR3aa: ASSWEGLNTEAF
v_gene: TRBV19
j_gene: TRBJ1-1

CDR3aa: ASSVADYGYT
v_gene: TRBV19
j_gene: TRBJ1-2

CDR3aa: ASSWQGTNTGELF
v_gene: TRBV5-1
j_gene: TRBJ2-2

CDR3aa: ASSADSYEQY
v_gene: TRBV28
j_gene: TRBJ2-7

CDR3aa: ASSYSPSGGHNEQF
v_gene: TRBV6-5
j_gene: TRBJ2-1

CDR3aa: ASRPDVAGGMVQF
v_gene: TRBV7-9
j_gene: TRBJ2-1

CDR3aa: ASSARQGLGYT
v_gene: TRBV11-2
j_gene: TRBJ1-2

CDR3aa: ASSEARRGYEQY
v_gene: TRBV6-1
j_gene: TRBJ2-7

CDR3aa: ASSGTVPGELF
v_gene: TRBV12-3/TRBV12-4
j_gene: TRBJ2-2

CDR3aa: ASSLGSGRPGPSYEQY
v_gene: TRBV11-3
j_gene: TRBJ2-7

CDR3aa: ASTLSGGSADTQY
v_gene: TRBV5-4
j_gene: TRBJ2-3